This TCR beta chain was sequenced during a study of blood T cell repertoires in COVID-19. In the source study's methods: Estimates of nucleated cell counts were drawn from the amplification of reference gene primers. The protocol was immunoSEQ multiplex PCR, while the TCRdb copy is restricted to in-frame clones and leaves out a portion. That table supplies the V and J calls and clone size; D and trimming were determined from the DNA. This table holds approximately 260,000 clones, 80% to 90% found once. The CDR3 has 15 residues. The germline V and J ends were trimmed by 4 bases and 4 bases, with 16 bases remaining between them. Germline V gene lookup returns CDR1 LGHDT and CDR2 YNNKEL (reference sequence).

Sequencing used peripheral blood. This sequence originates from a woman in her seventies with acute or convalescent COVID-19. This chain links TRBV3-1 (or the pseudogene TRBV3-2) with TRBJ1-2; no firm D call. CDR3 in amino acids: CASSLLGRAGYGYTF. The CDR3 coding sequence is TGTGCCAGCAGCCTACTGGGGAGGGCTGGCTATGGCTACACCTTC.